This T cell receptor beta chain was profiled in a study of shared clonotypes between healthy human individuals. Study findings and constraints: Only blood was sampled, and tissue TCR repertoires likely differ from blood ones. Larger estimated richness was generally recorded for naive subsets relative to memory subsets. Clonotype sharing across donors was expected to vary with sequencing depth.

The naive CD8 fraction comprised CD45RO-negative cells positively selected for CCR7 and excluded terminally differentiated effector memory CD45RA+ cells. Measured with immunoSEQ multiplex PCR; TCRdb has only the in-frame clones, and not every one. The table includes under 2,000,000 clones, less than 95% detected once. This clone was seen a few times. The antigen remains undetermined. The origin of this receptor is a man between 18 and 35 years old in good health. The sample comprised naive CD8+ T cells sorted from blood.

CDR3 residues: CASSRTGTPDEQYF. The CDR3, as DNA: TGTGCCAGTAGTAGGACAGGTACCCCTGACGAGCAGTACTTC. The J gene is TRBJ2-7, the V gene TRBV19; 7 bases match TRBD1. The CDR3 runs to 14 residues. The V and J ends lost 4 bases and 5 bases, in that order; junction bases with no gene match: 8. CDR1 and CDR2 (germline): LNHDA, SQIVND (reference sequence).